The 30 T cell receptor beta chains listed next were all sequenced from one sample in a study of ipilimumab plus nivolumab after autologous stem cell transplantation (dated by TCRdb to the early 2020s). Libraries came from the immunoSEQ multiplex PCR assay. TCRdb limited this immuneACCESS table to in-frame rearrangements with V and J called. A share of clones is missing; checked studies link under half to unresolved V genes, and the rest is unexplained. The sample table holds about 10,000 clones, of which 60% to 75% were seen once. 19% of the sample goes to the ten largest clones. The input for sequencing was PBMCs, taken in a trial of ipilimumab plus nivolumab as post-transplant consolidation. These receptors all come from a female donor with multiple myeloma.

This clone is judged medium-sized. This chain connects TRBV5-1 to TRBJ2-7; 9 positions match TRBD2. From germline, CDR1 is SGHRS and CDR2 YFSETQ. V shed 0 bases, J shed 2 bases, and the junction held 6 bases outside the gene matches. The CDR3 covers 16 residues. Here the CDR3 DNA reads TGCGCCAGCAGCTTGGATCCTAGCGGGGCCGCCTACGAGCAGTACTTC. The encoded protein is CASSLDPSGAAYEQYF. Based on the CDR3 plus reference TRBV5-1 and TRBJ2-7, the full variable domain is KAGVTQTPRYLIKTRGQQVTLSCSPISGHRSVSWYQQTPGQGLQFLFEYFSETQRNKGNFPGRFSGRQFSNSRSEMNVSTLELGDSALYLCASSLDPSGAAYEQYFGPGTRLTVT.

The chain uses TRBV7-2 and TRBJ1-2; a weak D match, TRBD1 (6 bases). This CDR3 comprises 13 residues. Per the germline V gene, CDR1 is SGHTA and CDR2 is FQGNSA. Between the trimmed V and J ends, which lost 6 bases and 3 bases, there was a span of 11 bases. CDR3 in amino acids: CASSRRGDYGYTF. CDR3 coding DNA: TGTGCCAGCAGTCGGAGGGGGGACTATGGCTACACCTTC. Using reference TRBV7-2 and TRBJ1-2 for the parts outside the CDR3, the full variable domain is GAGVSQSPSNKVTEKGKDVELRCDPISGHTALYWYRQSLGQGLEFLIYFQGNSAPDKSGLPSDRFSAERTGGSVSTLTIQRTQQEDSAVYLCASSRRGDYGYTFGSGTRLTVV.

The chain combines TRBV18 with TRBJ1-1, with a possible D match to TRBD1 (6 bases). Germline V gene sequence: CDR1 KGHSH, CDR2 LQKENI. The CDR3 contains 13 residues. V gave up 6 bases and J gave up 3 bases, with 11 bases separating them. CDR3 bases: TGTGCCAGCTCCCCGGGACACGACACTGAAGCTTTCTTT. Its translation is CASSPGHDTEAFF.

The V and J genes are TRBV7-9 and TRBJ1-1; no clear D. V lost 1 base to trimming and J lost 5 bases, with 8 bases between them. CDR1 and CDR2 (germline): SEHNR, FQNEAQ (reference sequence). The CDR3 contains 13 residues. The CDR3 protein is CASSLGVWTEAFF. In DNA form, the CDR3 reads TGTGCCAGCAGCTTAGGGGTATGGACTGAAGCTTTCTTT.

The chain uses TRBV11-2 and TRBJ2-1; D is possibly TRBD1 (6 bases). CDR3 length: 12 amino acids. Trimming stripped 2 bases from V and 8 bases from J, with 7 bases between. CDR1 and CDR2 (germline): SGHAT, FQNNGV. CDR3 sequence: CASSLQGYEQFF. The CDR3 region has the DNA TGTGCCAGCAGCTTACAGGGGTATGAGCAGTTCTTC.

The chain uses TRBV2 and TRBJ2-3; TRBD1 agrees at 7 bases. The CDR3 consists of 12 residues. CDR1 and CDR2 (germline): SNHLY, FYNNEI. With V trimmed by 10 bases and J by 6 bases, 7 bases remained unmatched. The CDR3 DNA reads TGTGCCACAAGACAGGGCTGGGATACGCAGTATTTT. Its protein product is CATRQGWDTQYF.

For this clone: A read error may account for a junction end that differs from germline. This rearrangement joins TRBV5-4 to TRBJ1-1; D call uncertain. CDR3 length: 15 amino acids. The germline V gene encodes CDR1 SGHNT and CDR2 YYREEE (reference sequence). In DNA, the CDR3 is TGTGCCAGCAACTTGGAGGCAGGCGGGTACACTGAAGCTTTCTTT. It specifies CASNLEAGGYTEAFF.

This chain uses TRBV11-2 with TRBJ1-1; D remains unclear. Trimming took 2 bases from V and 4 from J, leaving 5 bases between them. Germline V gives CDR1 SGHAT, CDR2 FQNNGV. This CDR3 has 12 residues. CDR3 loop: CASSLWGTEAFF. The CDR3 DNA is TGTGCCAGCAGCTTATGGGGCACTGAAGCTTTCTTT.

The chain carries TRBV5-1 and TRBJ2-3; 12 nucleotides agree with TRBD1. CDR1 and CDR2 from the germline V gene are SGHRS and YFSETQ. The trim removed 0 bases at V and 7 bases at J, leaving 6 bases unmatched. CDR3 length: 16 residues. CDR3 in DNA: TGCGCCAGCAGCTTGGGAGGGACAGGGGGCGCCCATACGCAGTATTTT. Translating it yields CASSLGGTGGAHTQYF. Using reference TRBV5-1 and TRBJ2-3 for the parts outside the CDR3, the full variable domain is KAGVTQTPRYLIKTRGQQVTLSCSPISGHRSVSWYQQTPGQGLQFLFEYFSETQRNKGNFPGRFSGRQFSNSRSEMNVSTLELGDSALYLCASSLGGTGGAHTQYFGPGTRLTVL.

The CDR3 loop reads CSVDFLGEQFF. The CDR3 DNA reads TGCAGCGTTGACTTCTTAGGTGAGCAGTTCTTC. The chain employs TRBV29-1 and TRBJ2-1; D not certain. The germline V and J ends were trimmed by 3 bases and 9 bases, with 9 bases remaining between them. CDR1 and CDR2 from the germline V gene are SQVTM and ANQGSEA. This CDR3 is 11 amino acids long.

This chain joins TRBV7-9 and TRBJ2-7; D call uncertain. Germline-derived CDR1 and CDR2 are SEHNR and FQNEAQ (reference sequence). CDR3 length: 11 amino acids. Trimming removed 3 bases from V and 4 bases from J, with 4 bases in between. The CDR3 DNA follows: TGTGCCAGCAGCTTTGAATACGAGCAGTACTTC. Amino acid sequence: CASSFEYEQYF.

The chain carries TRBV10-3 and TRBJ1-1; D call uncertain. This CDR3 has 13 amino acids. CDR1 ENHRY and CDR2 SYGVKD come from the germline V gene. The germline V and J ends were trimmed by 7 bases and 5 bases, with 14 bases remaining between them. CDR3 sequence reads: CAITRTDGTEAFF. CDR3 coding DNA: TGTGCCATCACCCGGACGGATGGGACTGAAGCTTTCTTT.

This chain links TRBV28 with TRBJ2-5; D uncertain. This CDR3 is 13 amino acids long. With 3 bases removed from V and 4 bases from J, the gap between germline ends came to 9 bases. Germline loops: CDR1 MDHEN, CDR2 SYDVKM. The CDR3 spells CASSFSRAETQYF. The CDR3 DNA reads TGTGCCAGCAGTTTTTCACGCGCAGAGACCCAGTACTTC.

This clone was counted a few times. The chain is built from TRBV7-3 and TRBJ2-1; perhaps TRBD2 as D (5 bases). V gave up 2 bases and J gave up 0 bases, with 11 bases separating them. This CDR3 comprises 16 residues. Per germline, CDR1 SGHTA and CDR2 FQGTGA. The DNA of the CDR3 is TGTGCCAGCAGCTTAGGAGCGGACCACTCCTACAATGAGCAGTTCTTC. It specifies CASSLGADHSYNEQFF.

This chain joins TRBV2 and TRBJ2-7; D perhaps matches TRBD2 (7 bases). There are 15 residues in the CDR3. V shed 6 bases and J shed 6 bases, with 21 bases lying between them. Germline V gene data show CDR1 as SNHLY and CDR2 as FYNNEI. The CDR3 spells CASSPSRGALLEQYF. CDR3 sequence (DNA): TGTGCCAGCAGCCCTAGTCGGGGGGCGCTCCTCGAGCAGTACTTC.

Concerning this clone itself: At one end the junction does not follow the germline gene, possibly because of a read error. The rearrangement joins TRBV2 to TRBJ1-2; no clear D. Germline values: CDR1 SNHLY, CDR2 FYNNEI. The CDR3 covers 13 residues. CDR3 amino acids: CASREAPNYGYTF. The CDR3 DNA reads TGTGCCAGCAGGGAAGCCCCTAACTATGGCTACACCTTC.

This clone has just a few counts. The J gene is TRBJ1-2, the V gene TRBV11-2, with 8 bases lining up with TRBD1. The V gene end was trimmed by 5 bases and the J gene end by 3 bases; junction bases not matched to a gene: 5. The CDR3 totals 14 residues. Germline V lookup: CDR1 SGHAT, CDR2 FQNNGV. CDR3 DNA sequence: TGTGCCAGCAGCGCGGACAGGGTGGACTATGGCTACACCTTC. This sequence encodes CASSADRVDYGYTF.

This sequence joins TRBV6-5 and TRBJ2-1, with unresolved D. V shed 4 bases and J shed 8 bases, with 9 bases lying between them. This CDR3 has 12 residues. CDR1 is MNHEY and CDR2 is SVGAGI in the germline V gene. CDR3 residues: CASSSEADEQFF. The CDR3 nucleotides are TGTGCCAGCAGTTCCGAGGCCGATGAGCAGTTCTTC.

CDR3 nucleotide sequence: TGTGCCAGCAGCCAAGGATGGGGCAATCAGCCCCAGCATTTT. Encoded protein: CASSQGWGNQPQHF. The V gene is TRBV28, the J gene TRBJ1-5; D call uncertain. The CDR3 extends over 14 amino acids. The V gene lost 6 bases and the J gene lost 2 bases, with 11 bases spanning the gap. The germline CDR1 and CDR2 sequences are MDHEN and SYDVKM.

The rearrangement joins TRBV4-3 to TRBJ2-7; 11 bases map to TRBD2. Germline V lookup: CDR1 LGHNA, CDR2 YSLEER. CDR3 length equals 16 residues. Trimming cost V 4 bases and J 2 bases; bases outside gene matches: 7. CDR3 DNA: TGCGCCAGCAGCCGGTCAACTAGCGGGGGTCCCTACGAGCAGTACTTC. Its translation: CASSRSTSGGPYEQYF.

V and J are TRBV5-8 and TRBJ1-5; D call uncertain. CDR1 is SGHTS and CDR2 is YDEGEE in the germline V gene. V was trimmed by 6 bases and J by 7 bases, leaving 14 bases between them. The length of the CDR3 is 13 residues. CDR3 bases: TGTGCCAGCATAATTATGGTGGGACAGCCCCAGCATTTT. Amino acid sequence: CASIIMVGQPQHF.

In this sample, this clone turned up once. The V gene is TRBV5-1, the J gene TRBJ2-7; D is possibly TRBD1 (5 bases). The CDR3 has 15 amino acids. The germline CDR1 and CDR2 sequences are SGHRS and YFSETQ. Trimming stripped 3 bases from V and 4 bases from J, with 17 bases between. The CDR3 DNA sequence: TGCGCCAGCAGCTCCTCCCAGGGTGTCAGGTACGAGCAGTACTTC. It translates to CASSSSQGVRYEQYF.

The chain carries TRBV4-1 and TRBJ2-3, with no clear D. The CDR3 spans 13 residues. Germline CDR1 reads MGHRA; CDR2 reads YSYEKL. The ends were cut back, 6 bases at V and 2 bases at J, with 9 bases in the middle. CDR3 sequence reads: CASSLGTTDTQYF. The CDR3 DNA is TGCGCCAGCAGTCTGGGAACCACAGATACGCAGTATTTT.

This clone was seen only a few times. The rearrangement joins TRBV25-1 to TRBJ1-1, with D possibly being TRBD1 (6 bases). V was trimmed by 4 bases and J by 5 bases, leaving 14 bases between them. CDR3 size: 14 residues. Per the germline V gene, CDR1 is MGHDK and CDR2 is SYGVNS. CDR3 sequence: CASSAQGRGTEAFF. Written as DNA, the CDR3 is TGTGCCAGCAGTGCCCAGGGGCGTGGGACTGAAGCTTTCTTT.

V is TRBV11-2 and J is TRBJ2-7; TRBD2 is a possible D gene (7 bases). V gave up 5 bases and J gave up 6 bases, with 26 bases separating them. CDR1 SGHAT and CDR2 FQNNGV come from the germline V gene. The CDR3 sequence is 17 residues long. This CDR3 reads CASSTPGRGDLNPEQYF. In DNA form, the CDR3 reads TGTGCCAGCAGCACACCAGGGAGGGGGGACCTTAACCCCGAGCAGTACTTC.

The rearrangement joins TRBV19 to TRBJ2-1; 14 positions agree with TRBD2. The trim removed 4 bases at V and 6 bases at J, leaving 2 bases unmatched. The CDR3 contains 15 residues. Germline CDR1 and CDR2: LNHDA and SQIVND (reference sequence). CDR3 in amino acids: CASSTGLAGANEQFF. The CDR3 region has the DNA TGTGCCAGTAGTACGGGACTAGCGGGAGCCAATGAGCAGTTCTTC.

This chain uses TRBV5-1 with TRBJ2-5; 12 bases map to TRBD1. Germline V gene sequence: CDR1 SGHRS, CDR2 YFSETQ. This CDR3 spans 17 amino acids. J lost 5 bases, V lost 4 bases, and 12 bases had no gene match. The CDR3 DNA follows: TGCGCCAGCAGCACCATGGGACAGGGGGCACGGACGGAGACCCAGTACTTC. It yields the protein CASSTMGQGARTETQYF. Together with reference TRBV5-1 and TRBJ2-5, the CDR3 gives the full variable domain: KAGVTQTPRYLIKTRGQQVTLSCSPISGHRSVSWYQQTPGQGLQFLFEYFSETQRNKGNFPGRFSGRQFSNSRSEMNVSTLELGDSALYLCASSTMGQGARTETQYFGPGTRLLVL.

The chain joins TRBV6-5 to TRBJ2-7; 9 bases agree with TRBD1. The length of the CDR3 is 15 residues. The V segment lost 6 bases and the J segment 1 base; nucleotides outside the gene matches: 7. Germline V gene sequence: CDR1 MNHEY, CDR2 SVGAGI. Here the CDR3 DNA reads TGTGCCAGCAGAAAGACCGGGACAGGGTCCTACGAGCAGTACTTC. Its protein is CASRKTGTGSYEQYF.

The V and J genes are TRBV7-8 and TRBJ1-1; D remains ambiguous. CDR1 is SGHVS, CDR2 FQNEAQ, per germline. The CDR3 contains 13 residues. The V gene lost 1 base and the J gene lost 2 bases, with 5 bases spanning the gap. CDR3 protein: CASSLEENTEAFF. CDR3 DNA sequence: TGTGCCAGCAGCTTAGAGGAAAACACTGAAGCTTTCTTT.

CDR3 amino acids: CASSYADRAYEQYF. The CDR3 DNA reads TGTGCCAGCAGTTATGCGGACAGAGCCTACGAGCAGTACTTC. The rearrangement links TRBV28 to TRBJ2-7; the D gene is possibly TRBD1 (6 bases). The germline V gene encodes CDR1 MDHEN and CDR2 SYDVKM. V was cut by 4 bases and J by 2 bases, with 12 bases left in between. CDR3 length: 14 amino acids.